The 30 T cell receptor beta chains below all came from one sample that was sequenced in a study of Graves' ophthalmopathy and Graves' hyperthyroidism. CDR3 regions of TCR beta were amplified from RNA transcripts. An opening RT-PCR round employed HTBI primers and preceded a second-round multiplex PCR. Each CDR3 protein is one row after TCRdb ran MiXCR on the multiplex PCR reads. This table has 150,000 to 200,000 distinct CDR3 sequences, about two fifths appearing once. The sample was peripheral blood. Receptors were obtained from a man aged 30 to 45 with Graves' ophthalmopathy.

This clonotype was counted a few times. V gene TRBV6-2 or TRBV6-3 combines with J gene TRBJ1-5; no reliable D call. The CDR3 covers 15 residues. Trimming removed 2 bases from V and 0 bases from J, with 8 bases in between. CDR1 and CDR2 (germline): MNHEY, SVGEGT. CDR3 sequence: CASSYRASSNQPQHF. In DNA form, the CDR3 reads TGTGCCAGCAGTTACAGGGCGAGTAGCAATCAGCCCCAGCATTTT.

This clonotype was observed at least ten times. The J gene is TRBJ2-2, the V gene TRBV11-2; D may be TRBD2 (5 bases). The ends were cut back, 5 bases at V and 4 bases at J, with 11 bases in the middle. The CDR3 has 14 amino acids. CDR1 is SGHAT, CDR2 FQNNGV, per germline. CDR3 sequence: CASSPYRGTGELFF. CDR3 nucleotides: TGTGCCAGCAGCCCCTACCGGGGCACCGGGGAGCTGTTTTTT. The full variable domain, its missing parts supplied by reference TRBV11-2 and TRBJ2-2, is EAGVAQSPRYKIIEKRQSVAFWCNPISGHATLYWYQQILGQGPKLLIQFQNNGVVDDSQLPKDRFSAERLKGVDSTLKIQPAKLEDSAVYLCASSPYRGTGELFFGEGSRLTVL.

The CDR3 is CASSFRWEAVAFF. Here the CDR3 DNA reads TGTGCCAGCAGCTTCCGTTGGGAGGCGGTAGCTTTCTTT. The rearrangement links TRBV12-3 or TRBV12-4 to TRBJ1-1; D gene ambiguous. V lost 6 bases, J lost 10 bases, and 18 bases lay in between. The CDR3 totals 13 residues.

This chain uses TRBV6-2 or TRBV6-3 with TRBJ1-2, with D perhaps matching TRBD1 (5 bases). The V end was cut by 2 bases, the J end by 2 bases, with 9 bases between. The CDR3 is 14 amino acids. Germline CDR1 MNHEY, CDR2 SVGEGT. CDR3 amino acids: CASSYPGGNYGYTF. In nucleotides, the CDR3 is TGTGCCAGCAGTTACCCCGGGGGGAACTATGGCTACACCTTC.

This clonotype occurred many times. This sequence joins TRBV6-2 or TRBV6-3 and TRBJ2-7, with 7 bases that match TRBD2. The CDR3 totals 14 residues. In germline, CDR1 is MNHEY, CDR2 SVGEGT. J lost 3 bases, V lost 4 bases, and 6 bases had no gene match. CDR3 region: CASSLMGGSYEQYF. As DNA, the CDR3 is TGTGCCAGCAGTTTAATGGGCGGGAGCTACGAGCAGTACTTC.

This clonotype occurred many times. The chain has TRBV11-1 and TRBJ1-1; 9 positions agree with TRBD1. The trim removed 5 bases at V and 1 base at J, leaving 5 bases unmatched. The CDR3 loop spans 15 amino acids. The germline gives CDR1 SGHAT, CDR2 FQDESV (reference sequence). DNA for the CDR3: TGTGCCAGCAGCAGCCGGGACAGGGAGAACACTGAAGCTTTCTTT. This codes for CASSSRDRENTEAFF.

This clonotype was seen only a few times. The genes are TRBV2 and TRBJ2-2; TRBD1 aligns across 8 bases. The CDR3 covers 15 residues. V shed 5 bases, J shed 7 bases, and the junction held 9 bases outside the gene matches. Germline CDR1 and CDR2: SNHLY and FYNNEI. The CDR3 bases are TGTGCCAGCAGTCCTGGACAGGGCTGGGGCGGGGAGCTGTTTTTT. Protein sequence: CASSPGQGWGGELFF.

This clonotype was counted at least ten times. The chain joins TRBV7-2 to TRBJ2-7; D possibly corresponds to TRBD1 (5 bases). The CDR3 runs to 14 residues. Germline assignment: CDR1 SGHTA and CDR2 FQGNSA. Between the trimmed V and J ends, which lost 4 bases and 0 bases, there was a span of 10 bases. The CDR3 bases are TGTGCCAGCAGCTCCGACAGATTCTCCTACGAGCAGTACTTC. Its translation is CASSSDRFSYEQYF.

In this sample, this clonotype turned up many times. The chain uses TRBV29-1 and TRBJ2-7, with D perhaps matching TRBD2 (5 bases). Trimming took 3 bases from V and 6 from J, leaving 15 bases between them. Germline V lookup: CDR1 SQVTM, CDR2 ANQGSEA. This CDR3 comprises 13 residues. CDR3: CSVDFGVGSEQYF. CDR3 DNA: TGCAGCGTTGATTTTGGCGTGGGGAGCGAGCAGTACTTC.

This clonotype was counted a few times. The chain has TRBV24-1 and TRBJ2-2; TRBD2 matches 7 bases. This CDR3 is 17 amino acids long. V lost 4 bases, J lost 2 bases, and 9 bases stayed unmatched. In germline, CDR1 is KGHDR, CDR2 SFDVKD. The CDR3 sequence: CATSDPGLESNTGELFF. CDR3 DNA: TGTGCCACCAGTGACCCCGGACTAGAATCAAACACCGGGGAGCTGTTTTTT.

This clonotype has at least ten counts. This chain connects TRBV2 to TRBJ1-1; 7 bases agree with TRBD1. CDR3 length equals 13 residues. The germline gives CDR1 SNHLY, CDR2 FYNNEI. The V and J ends lost 7 bases and 1 base, in that order; junction bases with no gene match: 3. The CDR3, as DNA: TGTGCCAGCAAGGACAGGTCGAACACTGAAGCTTTCTTT. Amino acid sequence: CASKDRSNTEAFF.

This clonotype appeared many times. This chain links TRBV30 with TRBJ2-2; 11 nucleotides line up with TRBD2. The junction had 4 bases not matched to a gene; V was cut back by 4 bases and J by 6 bases. CDR1 is GTSNPN, CDR2 SVGIG, per germline (reference sequence). The CDR3 loop spans 14 amino acids. The CDR3 here is CAWTRGLAAGELFF. In DNA form, the CDR3 reads TGTGCCTGGACTAGGGGACTAGCGGCCGGGGAGCTGTTTTTT.

In this sample, this clonotype turned up many times. The genes are TRBV12-3 or TRBV12-4 and TRBJ2-2, with 10 bases fitting TRBD2. V trimming: 4 bases; J trimming: 5 bases; junction bases outside the gene matches: 4. The CDR3 length is 15 residues. CDR3 residues: CASSWIAGGTGELFF. DNA for the CDR3: TGTGCCAGCAGTTGGATAGCGGGAGGTACCGGGGAGCTGTTTTTT.

The table lists this clonotype with a count of one. V gene TRBV2 combines with J gene TRBJ1-2; D is uncertain. CDR3 size: 15 residues. V gave up 1 base and J gave up 6 bases, with 15 bases separating them. CDR1 is SNHLY and CDR2 is FYNNEI in the germline V gene. CDR3 coding DNA: TGTGCCAGCAGTGAAGGCAGGTCCATTCCTAATGGCTACACCTTC. This codes for CASSEGRSIPNGYTF.

The gene calls are TRBV20-1 and TRBJ1-5; 7 nucleotides line up with TRBD1. Losses at the gene ends were 5 bases for V and 1 base for J; bases not matched to a gene: 8. This CDR3 contains 15 residues. CDR1 is DFQATT, CDR2 SNEGSKA, per germline (reference sequence). CDR3 amino acids: CSASRQGGSNQPQHF. The DNA for the CDR3 is TGCAGTGCTTCCCGGCAGGGGGGGAGCAATCAGCCCCAGCATTTT.

For the CDR3, the DNA is TGTGCCAGCAGTTGGTCGGGGGGCCCCTATGGCTACACCTTC. It codes for CASSWSGGPYGYTF. The V gene is TRBV6-5, the J gene TRBJ1-2, with D maybe TRBD1 (6 bases). Germline V gives CDR1 MNHEY, CDR2 SVGAGI. Trimming removed 4 bases at V and 4 bases at J, with 13 bases between. The CDR3 length is 14 residues.

In this sample, this clonotype turned up many times. The V gene is TRBV12-3 or TRBV12-4, the J gene TRBJ2-5, with D unresolved. V was shortened by 2 bases and J by 3 bases, with 4 bases between the two germline ends. This CDR3 region has 12 residues. The CDR3 spells CASSLPEETQYF. Here the CDR3 DNA reads TGTGCCAGCAGTTTACCGGAAGAGACCCAGTACTTC.

Relative to its sample, this clonotype is medium-sized (0.01 to 0.1%). The CDR3 is CASSYSNTGELFF. The CDR3 nucleotides are TGTGCCAGCAGTTACTCGAACACCGGGGAGCTGTTTTTT. This chain connects TRBV6-2 or TRBV6-3 to TRBJ2-2; D remains unclear. The CDR3 length is 13 residues. Germline V gene lookup returns CDR1 MNHEY and CDR2 SVGEGT. With 0 bases removed from V and 1 base from J, the gap between germline ends came to 0 bases.

This clonotype was observed at least ten times. The rearrangement uses TRBV20-1 and TRBJ2-7; possibly TRBD1 for D (5 bases). The CDR3 contains 13 residues. Trimming shortened V by 6 bases and J by 7 bases, and 19 bases separated the two germline ends. Germline lookup yields CDR1 DFQATT and CDR2 SNEGSKA (reference sequence). CDR3 loop: CSAKTAGPWEQYF. CDR3 DNA sequence: TGCAGTGCGAAGACGGCAGGGCCGTGGGAGCAGTACTTC.

This clonotype was recorded many times. CDR3: CASRGLVQYF. The CDR3, as DNA: TGTGCCAGCCGGGGGCTGGTTCAGTACTTC. The chain recombines TRBV2 with TRBJ2-4; D may correspond to TRBD1 or TRBD2 (6 bases each). V was trimmed by 8 bases and J by 11 bases, leaving 10 bases between them. Germline CDR1 SNHLY, CDR2 FYNNEI. The CDR3 runs 10 residues.

This clonotype was recorded many times. This chain joins TRBV5-1 and TRBJ2-7; 7 positions agree with TRBD2. Germline-derived CDR1 and CDR2 are SGHRS and YFSETQ. This CDR3 spans 14 amino acids. Unmatched junction bases numbered 8, after V lost 4 bases and J lost 4 bases. CDR3: CASSVGGEKYEQYF. CDR3 coding DNA: TGCGCCAGCAGCGTGGGAGGGGAAAAATACGAGCAGTACTTC.

The chain is built from TRBV28 and TRBJ1-3, with unresolved D. The CDR3 is 13 residues long. Germline V gives CDR1 MDHEN, CDR2 SYDVKM. The V end lost 6 bases, the J end lost 4 bases, and 10 bases lay between the germline ends. The CDR3 is CASRELEGNTIYF. The CDR3 region has the DNA TGTGCCAGCAGGGAATTGGAAGGAAACACCATATATTTT.

This clonotype was counted ten times or more. The rearrangement joins TRBV6-5 to TRBJ2-5; D gene ambiguous. The CDR3 length is 14 residues. CDR1 and CDR2 from the germline V gene are MNHEY and SVGAGI. Between the trimmed V and J ends, which lost 0 bases and 4 bases, there was a span of 9 bases. CDR3 sequence reads: CASSYSGDRETQYF. The CDR3 DNA follows: TGTGCCAGCAGTTACTCTGGCGACCGAGAGACCCAGTACTTC.

V gene TRBV2 combines with J gene TRBJ2-5, with D perhaps assigned TRBD1 or TRBD2 (5 bases each). Trimming pared 4 bases from V and 5 bases from J, leaving 11 bases between. From germline, CDR1 is SNHLY and CDR2 FYNNEI. The CDR3 sequence is 13 residues long. CDR3 DNA sequence: TGTGCCAGCAGTGTGTGGGACCGGGAGACCCAGTACTTC. This gives the protein CASSVWDRETQYF.

This clonotype was observed a few times. This chain uses TRBV24-1 with TRBJ1-5; D unclear. V lost 9 bases to trimming and J lost 4 bases, with 6 bases between them. Germline V gene sequence: CDR1 KGHDR, CDR2 SFDVKD. The CDR3 runs to 11 residues. The CDR3 region is CATGLNQPQHF. The CDR3 coding sequence is TGTGCCACCGGACTAAATCAGCCCCAGCATTTT.

Many counts were recorded for this clonotype. The DNA for the CDR3 is TGTGCCTGGAGCGGGACTATCGGAGAGACCCAGTACTTC. It codes for CAWSGTIGETQYF. The chain recombines TRBV30 with TRBJ2-5, with 7 bases identical to TRBD2. CDR3 length: 13 residues. The ends lost 3 bases at V and 4 bases at J; junction bases unmatched: 5. Germline V lookup: CDR1 GTSNPN, CDR2 SVGIG (reference sequence). Full variable domain (remainder filled in from reference TRBV30 and TRBJ2-5): SQTIHQWPATLVQPVGSPLSLECTVEGTSNPNLYWYRQAAGRGLQLLFYSVGIGQISSEVPQNLSASRPQDRQFILSSKKLLLSDSGFYLCAWSGTIGETQYFGPGTRLLVL.

This clonotype was seen ten or more times. Written as DNA, the CDR3 is TGTGCCAGCAGTTTAGTCCACGGGACTAGCGCCAAAAACATTCAGTACTTC. It encodes CASSLVHGTSAKNIQYF. V and J are TRBV12-3 or TRBV12-4 and TRBJ2-4; 9 positions agree with TRBD2. The trim removed 1 base at V and 1 base at J, leaving 5 bases unmatched. The CDR3 totals 17 residues.

This clonotype was recorded only once. The rearrangement joins TRBV28 to TRBJ1-1; weak D call: TRBD1 (5 bases). CDR1 MDHEN and CDR2 SYDVKM come from the germline V gene. Trimming stripped 10 bases from V and 4 bases from J, with 10 bases between. The CDR3 is 11 residues long. CDR3 DNA sequence: TGTGCCACGGGGAGGGGCACTGAAGCTTTCTTT. It specifies CATGRGTEAFF.

This clonotype was detected a few times. The chain uses TRBV6-5 and TRBJ2-7; possible D gene TRBD1, 5 bases. Looked up from germline, CDR1 is MNHEY and CDR2 is SVGAGI. V lost 0 bases to trimming and J lost 12 bases, with 18 bases between them. The CDR3 covers 14 residues. CDR3 DNA sequence: TGTGCCAGCAGTTACTCGGAACAGGCCAACCTGAGGTACTTC. This codes for CASSYSEQANLRYF.

This clonotype was detected a few times. The chain combines TRBV12-3 or TRBV12-4 with TRBJ2-7; 13 positions match TRBD2. This CDR3 contains 14 residues. V was pared by 6 bases and J by 5 bases, with 4 bases of the junction left unmatched. The CDR3 sequence: CASSRLAGGHEQYF. The DNA of the CDR3 is TGTGCCAGCAGCAGACTAGCGGGGGGCCACGAGCAGTACTTC.